This T cell receptor beta chain was sequenced in a study of cytomegalovirus exposure and HLA in healthy donors. Study-wide findings and caveats: Later analysis identified a missense DCLRE1C variant that was linked to TCR beta V- and J-gene trimming. The study put about 180 TCR beta chains on its list as cytomegalovirus-associated.

A note on this clone: Antigen specificity is unknown.

Germline CDR1 SGHVS, CDR2 FQNEAQ. V shed 5 bases and J shed 9 bases, with 17 bases lying between them. CDR3 size: 14 residues. PCR primers comprised 60 Vbeta and 13 Jbeta primers. Profiling relied on immunoSEQ multiplex PCR, and the TCRdb table lists in-frame clones only, not all of them. Here the sample spans 95,000 to 150,000 clones, 80% being singletons. This TCR was recovered from a female donor in good health and CMV-seropositive. The chain carries TRBV7-8 and TRBJ2-1; tentatively, D is TRBD1 (6 bases). The sequenced sample consisted of PBMCs. The CDR3, as DNA: TGTGCCAGCAGCCGATCGATCGGGACACCTGAGCAGTTCTTC. Its translation: CASSRSIGTPEQFF.